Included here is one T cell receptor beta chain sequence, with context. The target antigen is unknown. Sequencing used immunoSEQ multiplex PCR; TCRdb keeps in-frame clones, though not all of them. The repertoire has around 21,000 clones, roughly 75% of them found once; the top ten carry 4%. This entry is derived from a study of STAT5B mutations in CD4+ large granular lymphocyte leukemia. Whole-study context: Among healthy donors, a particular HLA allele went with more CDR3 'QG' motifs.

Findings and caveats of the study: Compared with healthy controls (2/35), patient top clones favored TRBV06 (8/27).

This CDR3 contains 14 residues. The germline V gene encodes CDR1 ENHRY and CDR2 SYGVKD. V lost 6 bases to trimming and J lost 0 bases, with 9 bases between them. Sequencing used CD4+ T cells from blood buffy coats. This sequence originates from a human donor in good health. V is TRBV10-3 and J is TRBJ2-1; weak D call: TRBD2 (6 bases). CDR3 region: CAISRDFSYNEQFF. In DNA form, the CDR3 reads TGTGCCATCAGCCGGGACTTCTCCTACAATGAGCAGTTCTTC.